The next 7 T cell receptor beta chains were all read from a single sample in a study of CD8+ T cells in alopecia areata (dated by TCRdb to the late 2010s). Library preparation employed the immunoSEQ multiplex PCR assay. RNA was extracted from all samples and reverse transcribed into cDNA as template for TCR sequencing. The immuneACCESS repertoire file appears here via TCRdb, limited to in-frame rearrangements. These files lack a portion of the clones; in checked studies, under half of the deficit traces to unresolved V genes, and the cause of the others is not known. The sample records 110,000 to 150,000 clones, approximately 56% of which are singletons. The ten largest clonotypes hold about 40% of the sample. Sequencing was carried out using CD8+ T cells sorted from blood. These receptors were collected from a human donor in good health.

The chain has TRBV11-2 and TRBJ2-7; D uncertain. V was pared by 2 bases and J by 7 bases, with 15 bases between. CDR1 and CDR2 from the germline V gene are SGHAT and FQNNGV. CDR3 size: 14 residues. CDR3: CASSLPDANFEQYF. CDR3 in DNA: TGTGCCAGCAGCTTACCGGACGCCAATTTTGAGCAGTACTTC.

This clone has a single count. V gene TRBV29-1 combines with J gene TRBJ1-2; D gene ambiguous. The length of the CDR3 is 14 residues. V dropped 4 bases and J dropped 8 bases, with 20 bases sitting between them. The V gene's germline CDR1 is SQVTM and CDR2 ANQGSEA. This CDR3 reads CSVALFDGVGGYTF. The DNA of the CDR3 is TGCAGCGTTGCGCTATTTGATGGGGTGGGAGGCTACACCTTC. Variable domain in full (rest from reference TRBV29-1 and TRBJ1-2): SAVISQKPSRDICQRGTSLTIQCQVDSQVTMMFWYRQQPGQSLTLIATANQGSEATYESGFVIDKFPISRPNLTFSTLTVSNMSPEDSSIYLCSVALFDGVGGYTFGSGTRLTVV.

This chain's CDR3 is CASSPTGGRYNEQFF. The DNA for the CDR3 is TGTGCCAGTAGTCCGACGGGCGGACGCTACAATGAGCAGTTCTTC. The gene calls are TRBV19 and TRBJ2-1; D is unclear. V was cut by 5 bases and J by 3 bases, with 14 bases left in between. The germline V gene encodes CDR1 LNHDA and CDR2 SQIVND (reference sequence). This CDR3 has 15 residues.

The chain employs TRBV28 and TRBJ2-7; 7 bases are a match to TRBD2. The V segment lost 4 bases and the J segment 1 base; nucleotides outside the gene matches: 4. The CDR3 consists of 14 residues. Looked up from germline, CDR1 is MDHEN and CDR2 is SYDVKM. The chain's CDR3 is CASSSPGRSYEQYF. Here the CDR3 DNA reads TGTGCCAGCAGTTCTCCCGGGAGGTCCTACGAGCAGTACTTC. The full variable domain, its missing parts supplied by reference TRBV28 and TRBJ2-7, is DVKVTQSSRYLVKRTGEKVFLECVQDMDHENMFWYRQDPGLGLRLIYFSYDVKMKEKGDIPEGYSVSREKKERFSLILESASTNQTSMYLCASSSPGRSYEQYFGPGTRLTVT.

The J gene is TRBJ2-3, the V gene TRBV4-1, with a possible D match to TRBD2 (5 bases). The CDR3 is made up of 16 amino acids. Germline CDR1 MGHRA, CDR2 YSYEKL. Trimming left V 1 base short and J 2 bases short, with 13 bases between. This CDR3 reads CASSQVQADVTDTQYF. The CDR3 DNA reads as TGCGCCAGCAGCCAAGTTCAAGCGGACGTCACAGATACGCAGTATTTT.

The chain recombines TRBV5-1 with TRBJ1-2; D might be TRBD1 (6 bases). Looked up from germline, CDR1 is SGHRS and CDR2 is YFSETQ. This CDR3 is 14 amino acids long. Trimming took 1 base from V and 4 from J, leaving 11 bases between them. For the CDR3, the DNA is TGCGCCAGCAGCTTGTACAGGGAGGCCTATGGCTACACCTTC. Encoded protein: CASSLYREAYGYTF.

The V and J genes are TRBV2 and TRBJ2-3; no clear D. The CDR3 totals 13 residues. Between the trimmed V and J ends, which lost 8 bases and 2 bases, there was a span of 11 bases. Germline CDR1 and CDR2: SNHLY and FYNNEI. This CDR3 is CASGSEYTDTQYF. The CDR3 nucleotides read TGTGCCAGCGGGTCAGAGTACACAGATACGCAGTATTTT.